The clone carrying this T cell receptor beta chain occurred once. Trimming cost V 4 bases and J 4 bases, with 19 bases left between them. The CDR3 sequence is 16 residues long. Germline lookup yields CDR1 SGHNT and CDR2 YYREEE (reference sequence). This entry comes from a study of blood T cell repertoires in COVID-19. On the study more broadly: The United States, Italy and Spain were the sources of the acute and convalescent COVID-19 samples.

Membership in each cohort depended on participant-reported clinical history. Cohort 3 donors were reported recovered after two negative PCRs, clearance, or symptom resolution. As processed by the authors: Reference gene primer amplification gave nucleated cell count estimates. The data were produced by immunoSEQ multiplex PCR, yet TCRdb's version contains in-frame clones alone and is incomplete. The V and J calls and the clone size are those of that table, but D and trimming were determined from the DNA. The table shows a few hundred thousand clones, with 80% to 90% occurring only once. The source is a woman in her late teens or twenties who had recovered from COVID-19. Sequencing was done on a sample of PBMCs or T cells enriched from blood (not recorded which). The chain couples TRBV5-4 to TRBJ2-3, with D perhaps matching TRBD2 (6 bases). As DNA, the CDR3 is TGTGCCAGCAGCCCTTCGGGGCGGGAAGCGGCAGATACGCAGTATTTT. Its translation is CASSPSGREAADTQYF.